This entry lists 7 T cell receptor beta chains sequenced from one sample in a study of neurological immune-mediated disorders. MiXCR was run by TCRdb on the 5' RACE reads, yielding one entry per CDR3 protein. The repertoire includes 84,000 or so distinct CDR3 sequences, roughly 4.3% of them detected once, and approximately 5.8% sits in the top ten. The time point here: longitudinal time-point 3. The specimen was PBMCs. All receptors derive from a woman aged 55-75 years with multiple sclerosis.

Sample share makes this clonotype medium-sized. The CDR3, as DNA: TGCGCCAGCAGCACCCGGAGCTCTGGGGCCAACGTCCTGACTTTC. This codes for CASSTRSSGANVLTF. The V call is TRBV5-1, the J call TRBJ2-6; D is unclear. Trimming cost V 4 bases and J 0 bases, with 8 bases left between them. There are 15 residues in the CDR3. Per germline, CDR1 SGHRS and CDR2 YFSETQ.

This clonotype occurred many times. One end of the junction fails to match germline, which may point to a read error. This sequence joins TRBV19 and TRBJ2-7, with D hard to call. The CDR3 consists of 11 residues. Germline V lookup: CDR1 LNHDA, CDR2 SQIVND (reference sequence). The CDR3 DNA is TGTGCCAGTAGTTCCAACTACGCGCAGTACTTC. Its translation: CASSSNYAQYF. Full variable domain (outside the CDR3, taken from reference TRBV19 and TRBJ2-7): DGGITQSPKYLFRKEGQNVTLSCEQNLNHDAMYWYRQDPGQGLRLIYYSQIVNDFQKGDIAEGYSVSREKKESFPLTVTSAQKNPTAFYLCASSSNYAQYFGPGTRLTVT.

The chain uses TRBV18 and TRBJ1-1; TRBD1 is a possible D gene (6 bases). The V and J ends lost 4 bases and 1 base respectively, with 13 bases between them. CDR3 length: 15 amino acids. CDR1 and CDR2 from the germline V gene are KGHSH and LQKENI. CDR3 coding DNA: TGTGCCAGCTCACTTCAGGGGAGGGGGAACACTGAAGCTTTCTTT. Its translation: CASSLQGRGNTEAFF.

This clonotype showed up many times. In nucleotides, the CDR3 is TGTGCCAGCAGCCTGACAGGACATAACACTGAAGCTTTCTTT. This codes for CASSLTGHNTEAFF. V is TRBV6-5 and J is TRBJ1-1; possibly TRBD1 for D (6 bases). Germline loops: CDR1 MNHEY, CDR2 SVGAGI. V was shortened by 6 bases and J by 2 bases, with 13 bases between the two germline ends. The CDR3 has 14 amino acids.

This clonotype was picked up many times. The chain has TRBV5-6 and TRBJ1-5, with 8 bases fitting TRBD1. The junction had 6 bases not matched to a gene; V was cut back by 3 bases and J by 4 bases. Germline values: CDR1 SGHDT, CDR2 YYEEEE. CDR3 length equals 15 residues. DNA for the CDR3: TGTGCCAGCAGCTCGCGGACAGGGTATAATCAGCCCCAGCATTTT. Translated: CASSSRTGYNQPQHF.

There are many counts of this clonotype. The V call is TRBV20-1, the J call TRBJ1-2, with D maybe TRBD1 (5 bases). The germline V gene has CDR1 DFQATT and CDR2 SNEGSKA (reference sequence). This CDR3 is built from 16 residues. V was clipped by 1 base and J by 1 base, with 16 bases between them. In DNA, the CDR3 is TGCAGTGCTAGAGCGGCCCAGGAAGACAGTAACTATGGCTACACCTTC. It is translated as CSARAAQEDSNYGYTF.

This clonotype was counted a few times. The chain links TRBV18 to TRBJ1-1; D remains unclear. The length of the CDR3 is 13 residues. Germline V CDR1 and CDR2: KGHSH, LQKENI. The V gene lost 6 bases and the J gene lost 2 bases, with 10 bases spanning the gap. CDR3 in amino acids: CASSKSTNTEAFF. The CDR3 bases are TGTGCCAGCTCCAAGAGCACTAACACTGAAGCTTTCTTT. Supplemented by reference TRBV18 and TRBJ1-1, the full variable domain reads NAGVMQNPRHLVRRRGQEARLRCSPMKGHSHVYWYRQLPEEGLKFMVYLQKENIIDESGMPKERFSAEFPKEGPSILRIQQVVRGDSAAYFCASSKSTNTEAFFGQGTRLTVV.